This entry features one TCR beta chain sequence. This entry is derived from a study of blood T cell repertoires in COVID-19. The CDR3 runs 17 residues. V was trimmed by 2 bases and J by 1 base, leaving 18 bases between them. The V gene's germline CDR1 is SGHVS and CDR2 FQNEAQ. Authors' processing steps: Estimation of nucleated cell counts was performed using reference gene primer amplification. Using immunoSEQ multiplex PCR, the repertoire was profiled, and TCRdb retains in-frame clones only, with some absent. V and J calls plus clone size are reproduced from that table; the DNA served to infer D and trimming. The sample lists 270,000 or so clones; just under 90% were seen once.

The sequence derives from a woman in her twenties or thirties with acute COVID-19. Material: PBMCs or T cells enriched from blood (not recorded which). V and J are TRBV7-8 and TRBJ2-7; possible D gene TRBD2, 6 bases. The CDR3 coding sequence is TGTGCCAGCAGCTTACGAGGGACCGGGACTTTTTCCTACGAGCAGTACTTC. Protein product: CASSLRGTGTFSYEQYF. Complete variable domain (other parts from reference TRBV7-8 and TRBJ2-7): GAGVSQSPRYKVAKRGQDVALRCDPISGHVSLFWYQQALGQGPEFLTYFQNEAQLDKSGLPSDRFFAERPEGSVSTLKIQRTQQEDSAVYLCASSLRGTGTFSYEQYFGPGTRLTVT.